These 24 T cell receptor beta chains originate from one sample sequenced in a study of CD8+CD57+ T cells in acquired aplastic anemia. Genomic DNA was employed as the template in profiling TCR beta VDJ and CDR3. TCRdb analysed the reads with MiXCR anew, one entry per CDR3 protein. This sample yields more than 200,000 distinct CDR3 sequences, of which roughly 53% are seen a single time; less than 20% belongs to the top ten. The authors sequenced patients whose flow cytometry had shown CD8+CD57+ cell expansion. Sequenced: sorted CD4+, CD8+, or CD8+CD57+ T cells (not recorded which) from PBMCs. The origin of the receptors is a human donor with aplastic anemia.

In regard to this clonotype: A read error may produce the germline difference seen at one junction end. The chain joins TRBV7-6 to TRBJ2-7; weak D call: TRBD1 (6 bases). The length of the CDR3 is 13 residues. Germline V gene lookup returns CDR1 SGHVS and CDR2 FNYEAQ. The CDR3 loop is CASSLVGQNEQYF. In nucleotides, the CDR3 is TGCGCCAGCAGCTTGGTGGGACAAAATGAGCAGTACTTC. The full variable domain, with the rest looked up from reference TRBV7-6 and TRBJ2-7, is GAGVSQSPRYKVTKRGQDVALRCDPISGHVSLYWYRQALGQGPEFLTYFNYEAQQDKSGLPNDRFSAERPEGSISTLTIQRTEQRDSAMYRCASSLVGQNEQYFGPGTRLTVT.

The chain employs TRBV7-6 and TRBJ1-2, with TRBD1 matching 9 bases. V lost 4 bases and J lost 7; bases outside the gene matches: 7. This CDR3 spans 14 amino acids. Germline loops: CDR1 SGHVS, CDR2 FNYEAQ. CDR3 coding DNA: TGTGCCAGCAGCTCCTTAGCGGGACAGGGTGGCTACACCTTC. Residues: CASSSLAGQGGYTF. The variable domain in full, completed from reference TRBV7-6 and TRBJ1-2, reads GAGVSQSPRYKVTKRGQDVALRCDPISGHVSLYWYRQALGQGPEFLTYFNYEAQQDKSGLPNDRFSAERPEGSISTLTIQRTEQRDSAMYRCASSSLAGQGGYTFGSGTRLTVV.

Comments on this clonotype: A much more abundant neighbour one base away suggests this may be a read error. J is TRBJ2-2 and V is TRBV12-3 or TRBV12-4, with a tentative D call TRBD2 (5 bases). This CDR3 region has 12 residues. With 6 bases removed from V and 7 bases from J, the gap between germline ends came to 9 bases. CDR3 in DNA: TGTGCCAGCAGCCCTACTAGCGGGGAGCTGTTTTTT. It translates to CASSPTSGELFF.

The CDR3 nucleotides are TGTGCCAGCAGCTTACTAGTGGGGAGGGCTGAAGCTTTCTTT. This codes for CASSLLVGRAEAFF. This chain connects TRBV7-8 to TRBJ1-1; D not resolved. Trimming removed 2 bases from V and 6 bases from J, with 13 bases in between. Per the germline V gene, CDR1 is SGHVS and CDR2 is FQNEAQ. The length of the CDR3 is 14 residues.

In this sample, this clonotype turned up a few times. The genes are TRBV20-1 and TRBJ2-7; D not resolved. Germline V gives CDR1 DFQATT, CDR2 SNEGSKA (reference sequence). Trimming cost V 6 bases and J 1 base, with 16 bases left between them. CDR3 length equals 14 residues. CDR3 sequence (DNA): TGCAGTGCCCCTCCTCCTGGAAGGTCCTACGAGCAGTACTTC. Protein product: CSAPPPGRSYEQYF.

The chain links TRBV9 to TRBJ1-6, with a weak D call TRBD1 (5 bases). The CDR3 spans 15 residues. The V end lost 0 bases, the J end lost 6 bases, and 10 bases lay between the germline ends. Germline V CDR1 and CDR2: SGDLS, YYNGEE. This CDR3 reads CASSVGGGSNSPLHF. In DNA, the CDR3 is TGTGCCAGCAGCGTAGGTGGGGGGTCTAATTCACCCCTCCACTTT.

CDR3 region: CASSPPGPYEQYF. The CDR3 DNA sequence: TGTGCCAGCAGCCCCCCGGGCCCCTACGAGCAGTACTTC. V usage is TRBV7-9 and J usage is TRBJ2-7; no definite D call. CDR3 length: 13 residues. Germline CDR1 reads SEHNR; CDR2 reads FQNEAQ (reference sequence). Between the trimmed V and J ends, which lost 5 bases and 2 bases, there was a span of 10 bases.

This clonotype showed up many times. DNA for the CDR3: TGTGCCAGCAGCTTTGGGTCCACAGATACGCAGTATTTT. It yields the protein CASSFGSTDTQYF. The chain recombines TRBV7-9 with TRBJ2-3, with D unresolved. The V end lost 3 bases, the J end lost 2 bases, and 6 bases lay between the germline ends. The CDR3 has 13 residues. Germline V gene data show CDR1 as SEHNR and CDR2 as FQNEAQ (reference sequence).

This chain connects TRBV6-6 to TRBJ1-5; 7 nucleotides align to TRBD1. Germline CDR1 MNHNY, CDR2 SVGAGI (reference sequence). V lost 2 bases, J lost 3 bases, and 10 bases stayed unmatched. The CDR3 loop spans 17 amino acids. The CDR3 nucleotides read TGTGCCAGCAGTTACCGAGGGGGGGACAGTAACAATCAGCCCCAGCATTTT. The encoded protein is CASSYRGGDSNNQPQHF.

The rearrangement joins TRBV7-9 to TRBJ2-5; 8 positions agree with TRBD1. Near its end, the DNA agrees better with TRBJ2-7, so the J call may be wrong. The CDR3 spans 15 residues. The germline gives CDR1 SEHNR, CDR2 FQNEAQ (reference sequence). The CDR3 reads CASSTGTGFSYEQYF. The DNA of the CDR3 is TGTGCCAGCAGCACCGGGACAGGATTCTCCTACGAGCAGTACTTC.

This clonotype has a count of ten or more. The V call is TRBV11-2, the J call TRBJ1-4; 9 positions agree with TRBD1. The CDR3 consists of 16 residues. V gave up 6 bases and J gave up 3 bases; unmatched junction bases: 8. Germline V gives CDR1 SGHAT, CDR2 FQNNGV. Written as DNA, the CDR3 is TGTGCCAGCAGTCTTGGACAGGGGCGACCTAATGAAAAACTGTTTTTT. This codes for CASSLGQGRPNEKLFF.

Only a few counts were recorded for this clonotype. This clone may be a read error of a much larger clone one base away. V gene TRBV20-1 combines with J gene TRBJ2-1, with D possibly TRBD2 on 6 matching bases. V was clipped by 4 bases and J by 7 bases, with 11 bases between them. CDR3 length equals 12 residues. The germline V gene has CDR1 DFQATT and CDR2 SNEGSKA (reference sequence). The CDR3 region has the DNA TGCAGTGCTAAAGAAGGAGGGAATGAGCAGTTCTTC. This encodes CSAKEGGNEQFF.

This clonotype was seen only a few times. With a much larger clone just one base away, this may be a read error. V is TRBV12-3 or TRBV12-4 and J is TRBJ2-2; D is uncertain. Trimming pared 6 bases from V and 2 bases from J, leaving 10 bases between. CDR3 length equals 14 residues. The CDR3 region is CASSATDNTGELFF. Written as DNA, the CDR3 is TGTGCCAGCAGCGCAACCGATAACACCGGGGAGCTGTTTTTT.

The J gene is TRBJ2-7, the V gene TRBV20-1, with D possibly matching TRBD2 (7 bases). V was trimmed by 5 bases and J by 6 bases, leaving 14 bases between them. CDR3 size: 12 residues. The V gene's germline CDR1 is DFQATT and CDR2 SNEGSKA (reference sequence). The CDR3: CSAEIGGLEQYF. Written as DNA, the CDR3 is TGCAGTGCTGAGATCGGGGGGCTCGAGCAGTACTTC.

This clonotype was detected many times. This sequence joins TRBV10-3 and TRBJ2-7; 9 bases fit TRBD1. The CDR3 totals 14 residues. The germline CDR1 and CDR2 sequences are ENHRY and SYGVKD. Losses at the gene ends were 6 bases for V and 1 base for J; bases not matched to a gene: 4. The CDR3 DNA reads as TGTGCCATCAGCCCGGGACAGGGATCCTACGAGCAGTACTTC. As protein: CAISPGQGSYEQYF.

This clonotype was recorded only once. Given a much more abundant clone one base away, this may be a read error. The V call is TRBV12-5, the J call TRBJ1-5; D ambiguous. From germline, CDR1 is LGHNT and CDR2 FRNRAP. This CDR3 is built from 13 residues. CDR3 region: CASSSEDNQPQHF. The CDR3 DNA follows: TGTGCCAGCAGTTCAGAGGATAATCAGCCCCAGCATTTT.

As regards this clonotype: This may be a read error: a much more frequent sequence differs by one nucleotide. The chain joins TRBV6-1 to TRBJ1-1, with D possibly TRBD1 on 5 matching bases. The CDR3 totals 15 residues. Germline assignment: CDR1 MNHNS and CDR2 SASEGT. V lost 5 bases, J lost 1 base, and 14 bases lay in between. CDR3 region: CASSCIRGRNTEAFF. The CDR3 bases are TGTGCCAGCAGTTGCATTCGGGGCAGGAACACTGAAGCTTTCTTT.

This clonotype was detected only once. The rearrangement joins TRBV11-1 to TRBJ2-3, with TRBD2 identical over 12 bases. CDR1 is SGHAT and CDR2 is FQDESV in the germline V gene (reference sequence). J lost 1 base, V lost 5 bases, and 4 bases had no gene match. The CDR3 runs to 16 residues. The CDR3 reads CASSKRLAGGTDTQYF. The DNA for the CDR3 is TGTGCCAGCAGCAAACGACTAGCGGGAGGCACAGATACGCAGTATTTT.

This chain connects TRBV20-1 to TRBJ1-2; 10 bases are a match to TRBD1. Trimming at V came to 5 bases and at J to 4 bases, leaving 4 bases not matched to a gene. CDR3 length: 13 amino acids. Germline CDR1 and CDR2: DFQATT and SNEGSKA (reference sequence). The CDR3 sequence: CSAGGQGSYGYTF. CDR3 nucleotides: TGCAGTGCTGGGGGACAGGGGTCCTATGGCTACACCTTC.

Many counts were recorded for this clonotype. The J gene is TRBJ2-3, the V gene TRBV10-3, with 7 positions matching TRBD1. Germline-derived CDR1 and CDR2 are ENHRY and SYGVKD. The CDR3 covers 14 residues. V was pared by 4 bases and J by 6 bases, with 7 bases of the junction left unmatched. The CDR3 nucleotides read TGTGCCATCAGTGTGGGTGACAGGGTCGATACGCAGTATTTT. It specifies CAISVGDRVDTQYF.

The chain recombines TRBV20-1 with TRBJ2-7; D may be TRBD1 or TRBD2 (6 bases each). Matching the DNA end better, TRBJ2-1 makes the J call doubtful. The CDR3 totals 15 residues. Germline V CDR1 and CDR2: DFQATT, SNEGSKA (reference sequence). The CDR3 sequence: CSAREVKGGYNEQFF. DNA of the CDR3: TGCAGTGCTAGAGAGGTCAAGGGGGGCTACAATGAGCAGTTCTTC.

DNA of the CDR3: TGTGCCAGTCAGCCGGGACAGGGAGGGCAGTACTTC. Residues: CASQPGQGGQYF. The chain carries TRBV19 and TRBJ2-7; 9 bases line up with TRBD1. CDR1 is LNHDA, CDR2 SQIVND, per germline (reference sequence). The trim removed 8 bases at V and 9 bases at J, leaving 8 bases unmatched. The CDR3 spans 12 residues.

This clonotype occurred a few times. The J gene is TRBJ1-6, the V gene TRBV6-5, with D tentatively TRBD1 (6 bases). Trimming cost V 8 bases and J 8 bases, with 10 bases left between them. Germline CDR1 MNHEY, CDR2 SVGAGI. The CDR3 is made up of 12 amino acids. The CDR3 loop reads CASQQGDSPLHF. DNA for the CDR3: TGTGCCAGCCAACAGGGAGATTCACCCCTCCACTTT.

V is TRBV7-6 and J is TRBJ1-1, with D perhaps TRBD1 (5 bases). From germline, CDR1 is SGHVS and CDR2 FNYEAQ. The CDR3 is 15 residues long. The V end lost 4 bases, the J end lost 3 bases, and 15 bases lay between the germline ends. CDR3 sequence (DNA): TGTGCCAGCAGCTCTTTATCGACAGACTACACTGAAGCTTTCTTT. Protein sequence: CASSSLSTDYTEAFF.